This T cell receptor (beta chain) is drawn from a study of cytomegalovirus exposure and HLA in healthy donors. In the PCR, 60 Vbeta and 13 Jbeta primers were used. Generated by immunoSEQ multiplex PCR, the TCRdb table keeps only in-frame clones and is missing some. This table has roughly 150,000 clones, around 10% appearing once. The donors comprised healthy bone marrow donors. Trimming cost V 2 bases and J 7 bases, with 14 bases left between them. Germline values: CDR1 MNHEY, CDR2 SMNVEV (reference sequence). The CDR3 contains 14 residues. This clone was found a few times. The J gene is TRBJ1-2, the V gene TRBV27; tentative D call: TRBD1 (5 bases). This sequence originates from a male donor in good health and CMV-seronegative. Sequencing was performed on PBMCs. The CDR3 is CASSLIREAPGYTF. In DNA, the CDR3 is TGTGCCAGCAGTTTAATCAGGGAAGCTCCTGGCTACACCTTC.